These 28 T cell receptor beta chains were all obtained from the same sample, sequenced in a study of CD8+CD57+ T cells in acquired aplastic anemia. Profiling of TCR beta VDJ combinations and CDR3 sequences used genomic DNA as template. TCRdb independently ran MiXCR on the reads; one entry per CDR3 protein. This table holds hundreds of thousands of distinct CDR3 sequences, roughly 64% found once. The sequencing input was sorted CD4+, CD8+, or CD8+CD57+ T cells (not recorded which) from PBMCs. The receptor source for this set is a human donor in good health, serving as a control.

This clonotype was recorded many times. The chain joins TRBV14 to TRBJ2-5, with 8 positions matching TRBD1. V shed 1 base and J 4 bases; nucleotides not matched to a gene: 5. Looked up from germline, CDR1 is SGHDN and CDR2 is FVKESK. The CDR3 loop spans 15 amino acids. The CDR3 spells CASSQVRGLGETQYF. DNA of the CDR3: TGTGCCAGCAGCCAAGTCAGGGGGCTCGGAGAGACCCAGTACTTC.

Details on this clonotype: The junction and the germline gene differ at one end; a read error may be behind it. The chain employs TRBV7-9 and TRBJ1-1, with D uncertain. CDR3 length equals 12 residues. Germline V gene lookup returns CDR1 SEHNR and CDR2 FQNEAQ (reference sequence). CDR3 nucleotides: TGTGCCAGCAGCTTTCCGAACACTGGAGCTTTCTTC. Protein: CASSFPNTGAFF.

In nucleotides, the CDR3 is TGCGCCAGCAGCTTGGGGGGACAGGGTTACGAGCAGTACTTC. Translation gives CASSLGGQGYEQYF. The chain employs TRBV5-1 and TRBJ2-7, with 9 nucleotides matching TRBD1. Germline values: CDR1 SGHRS, CDR2 YFSETQ. Trimming cost V 0 bases and J 4 bases; bases outside gene matches: 2. This CDR3 has 14 amino acids.

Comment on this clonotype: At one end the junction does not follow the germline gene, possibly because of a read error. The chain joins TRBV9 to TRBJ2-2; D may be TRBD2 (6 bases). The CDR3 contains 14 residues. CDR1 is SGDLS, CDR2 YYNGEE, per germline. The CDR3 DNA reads TGCGCCAGCAGTGCGCGGGGAGGCACCGGCACGATGTTTTTT. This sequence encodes CASSARGGTGTMFF.

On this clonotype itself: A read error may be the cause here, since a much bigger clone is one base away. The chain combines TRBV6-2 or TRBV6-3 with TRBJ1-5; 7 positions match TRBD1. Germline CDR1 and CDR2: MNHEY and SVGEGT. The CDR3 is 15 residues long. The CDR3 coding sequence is TGTGCCAGCAGTTCGGTCAACAGGGGAAATCGGCCCCAGCATTTT. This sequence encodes CASSSVNRGNRPQHF.

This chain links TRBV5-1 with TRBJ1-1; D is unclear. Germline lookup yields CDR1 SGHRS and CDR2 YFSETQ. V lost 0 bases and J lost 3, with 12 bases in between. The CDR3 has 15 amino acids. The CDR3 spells CASSLGLVDHTEAFF. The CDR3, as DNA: TGCGCCAGCAGCTTGGGTCTGGTAGATCACACTGAAGCTTTCTTT. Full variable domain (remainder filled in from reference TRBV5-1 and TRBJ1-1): KAGVTQTPRYLIKTRGQQVTLSCSPISGHRSVSWYQQTPGQGLQFLFEYFSETQRNKGNFPGRFSGRQFSNSRSEMNVSTLELGDSALYLCASSLGLVDHTEAFFGQGTRLTVV.

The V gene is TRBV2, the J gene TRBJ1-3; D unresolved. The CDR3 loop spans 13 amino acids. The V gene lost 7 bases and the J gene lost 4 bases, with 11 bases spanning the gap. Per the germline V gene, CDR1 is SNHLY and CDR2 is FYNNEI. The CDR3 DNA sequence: TGTGCCAGCACCGCGAGAGGCGGAAACACCATATATTTT. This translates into CASTARGGNTIYF.

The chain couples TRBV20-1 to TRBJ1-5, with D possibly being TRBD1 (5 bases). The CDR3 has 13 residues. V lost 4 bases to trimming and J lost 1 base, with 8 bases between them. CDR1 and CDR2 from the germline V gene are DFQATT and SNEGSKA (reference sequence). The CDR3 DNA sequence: TGCAGTGCTAACGACAGAAGCAATCAGCCCCAGCATTTT. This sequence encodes CSANDRSNQPQHF.

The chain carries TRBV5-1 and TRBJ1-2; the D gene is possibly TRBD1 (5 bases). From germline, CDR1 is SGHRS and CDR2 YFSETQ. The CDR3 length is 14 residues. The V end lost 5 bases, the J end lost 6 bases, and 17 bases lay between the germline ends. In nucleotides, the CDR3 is TGCGCCAGCAGTGCGGGGCCTCCGAACAATGGCTACACCTTC. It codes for CASSAGPPNNGYTF.

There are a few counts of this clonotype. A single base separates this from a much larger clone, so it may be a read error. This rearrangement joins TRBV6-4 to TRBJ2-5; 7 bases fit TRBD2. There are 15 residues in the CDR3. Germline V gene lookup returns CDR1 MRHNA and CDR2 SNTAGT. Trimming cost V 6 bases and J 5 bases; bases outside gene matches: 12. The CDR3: CASSIRTMGGETQYF. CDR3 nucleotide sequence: TGTGCCAGCAGCATCCGGACCATGGGGGGGGAGACCCAGTACTTC.

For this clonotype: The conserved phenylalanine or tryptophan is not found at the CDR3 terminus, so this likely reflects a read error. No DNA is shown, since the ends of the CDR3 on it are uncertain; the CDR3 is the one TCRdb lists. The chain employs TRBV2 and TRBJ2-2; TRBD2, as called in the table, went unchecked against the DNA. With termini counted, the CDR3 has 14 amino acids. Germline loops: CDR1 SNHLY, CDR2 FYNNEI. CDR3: CASSGLDTTGRLFV.

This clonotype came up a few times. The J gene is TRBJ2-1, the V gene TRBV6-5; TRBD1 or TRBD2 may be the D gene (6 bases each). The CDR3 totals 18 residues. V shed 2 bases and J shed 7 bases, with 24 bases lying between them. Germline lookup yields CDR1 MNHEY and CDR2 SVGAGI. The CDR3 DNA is TGTGCCAGCAGTTACACCGCCTTTAGCGCCGGGGGCGGGAATGAGCAGTTCTTC. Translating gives CASSYTAFSAGGGNEQFF.

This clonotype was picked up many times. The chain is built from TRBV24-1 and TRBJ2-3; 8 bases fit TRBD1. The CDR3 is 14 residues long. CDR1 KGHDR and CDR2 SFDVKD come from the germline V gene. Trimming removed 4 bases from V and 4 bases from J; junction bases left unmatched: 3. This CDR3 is CATSDRTGPDTQYF. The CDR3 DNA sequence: TGTGCCACCAGTGACCGGACAGGGCCAGATACGCAGTATTTT.

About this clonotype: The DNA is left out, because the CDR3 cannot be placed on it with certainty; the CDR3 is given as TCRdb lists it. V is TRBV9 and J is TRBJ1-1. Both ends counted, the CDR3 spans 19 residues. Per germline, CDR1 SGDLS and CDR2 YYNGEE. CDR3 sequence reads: CASSLEGTALHFVNTEAFF.

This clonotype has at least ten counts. CDR3 nucleotides: TGTGCCTGGAGTGTCCCTAATCAGCCCCAGCATTTT. This gives the protein CAWSVPNQPQHF. The genes are TRBV30 and TRBJ1-5; D gene ambiguous. The CDR3 sequence is 12 residues long. V lost 0 bases to trimming and J lost 4 bases, with 4 bases between them. Germline CDR1 GTSNPN, CDR2 SVGIG (reference sequence).

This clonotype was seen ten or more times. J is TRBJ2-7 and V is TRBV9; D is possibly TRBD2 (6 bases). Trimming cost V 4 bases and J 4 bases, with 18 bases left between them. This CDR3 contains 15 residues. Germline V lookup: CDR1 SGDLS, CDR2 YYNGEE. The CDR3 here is CASSPRGLVGYEQYF. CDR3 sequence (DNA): TGTGCCAGCAGCCCCCGGGGGTTAGTCGGTTACGAGCAGTACTTC.

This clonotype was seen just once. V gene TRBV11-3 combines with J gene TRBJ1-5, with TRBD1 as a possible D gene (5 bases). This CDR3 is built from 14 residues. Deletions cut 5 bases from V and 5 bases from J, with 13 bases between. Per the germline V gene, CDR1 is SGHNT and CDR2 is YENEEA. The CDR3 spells CASSNRGGDQPQHF. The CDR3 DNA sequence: TGTGCCAGCAGCAATAGAGGAGGGGATCAGCCCCAGCATTTT. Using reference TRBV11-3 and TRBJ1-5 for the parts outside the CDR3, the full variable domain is EAGVVQSPRYKIIEKKQPVAFWCNPISGHNTLYWYLQNLGQGPELLIRYENEEAVDDSQLPKDRFSAERLKGVDSTLKIQPAELGDSAVYLCASSNRGGDQPQHFGDGTRLSIL.

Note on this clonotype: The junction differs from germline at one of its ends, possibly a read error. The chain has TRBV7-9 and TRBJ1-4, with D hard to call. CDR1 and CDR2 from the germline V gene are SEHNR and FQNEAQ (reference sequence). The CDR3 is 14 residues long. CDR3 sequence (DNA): TGTGCCAGCAGCTTAGTGGGAGAGGGCGAAAAACAGTTTTTT. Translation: CASSLVGEGEKQFF.

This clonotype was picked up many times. The chain's CDR3 is CASNHRGRRETQYF. The CDR3 bases are TGTGCCAGCAACCACAGGGGGCGTCGTGAGACCCAGTACTTC. V and J are TRBV12-3 or TRBV12-4 and TRBJ2-5, with TRBD1 matching over 9 bases. The CDR3 is 14 residues long. The J segment lost 5 bases and the V segment lost 7 bases, leaving 8 bases of the junction unmatched.

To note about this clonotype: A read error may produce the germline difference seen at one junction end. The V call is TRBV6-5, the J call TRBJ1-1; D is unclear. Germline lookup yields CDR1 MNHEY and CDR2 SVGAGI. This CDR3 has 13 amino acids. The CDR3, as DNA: TGCGCCATCAGAGTGTCCTTAGGCGCTGAAGCTTTCTTT. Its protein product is CAIRVSLGAEAFF.

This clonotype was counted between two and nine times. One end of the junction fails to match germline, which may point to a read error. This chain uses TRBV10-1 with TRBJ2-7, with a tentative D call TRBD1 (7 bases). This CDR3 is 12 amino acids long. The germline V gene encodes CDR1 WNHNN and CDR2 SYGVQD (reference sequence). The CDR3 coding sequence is TGTGCCAGCAGGGGGGCTCCTTACGAGCAGTACTTC. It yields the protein CASRGAPYEQYF.

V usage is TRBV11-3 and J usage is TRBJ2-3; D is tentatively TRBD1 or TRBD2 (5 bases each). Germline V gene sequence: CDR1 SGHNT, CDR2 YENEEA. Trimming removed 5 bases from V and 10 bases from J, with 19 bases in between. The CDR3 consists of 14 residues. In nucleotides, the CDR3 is TGTGCCAGCAGCCTGAGCAGGGAGACAACCGCGCAGTATTTT. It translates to CASSLSRETTAQYF. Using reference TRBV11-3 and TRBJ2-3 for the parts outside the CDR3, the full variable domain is EAGVVQSPRYKIIEKKQPVAFWCNPISGHNTLYWYLQNLGQGPELLIRYENEEAVDDSQLPKDRFSAERLKGVDSTLKIQPAELGDSAVYLCASSLSRETTAQYFGPGTRLTVL.

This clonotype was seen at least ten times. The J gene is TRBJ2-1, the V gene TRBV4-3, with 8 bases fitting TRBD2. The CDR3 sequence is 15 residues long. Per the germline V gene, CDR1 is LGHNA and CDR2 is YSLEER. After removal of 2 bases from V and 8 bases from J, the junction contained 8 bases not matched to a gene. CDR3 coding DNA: TGCGCCAGCAGCCAAACCGGGGGGGCCTCCGATGAGCAGTTCTTC. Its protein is CASSQTGGASDEQFF.

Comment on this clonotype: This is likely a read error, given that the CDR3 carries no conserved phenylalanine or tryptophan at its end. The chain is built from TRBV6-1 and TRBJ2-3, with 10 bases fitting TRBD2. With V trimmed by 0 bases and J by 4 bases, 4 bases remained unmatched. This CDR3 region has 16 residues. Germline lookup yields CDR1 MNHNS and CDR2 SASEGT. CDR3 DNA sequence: TGTGCCAGCAGTGAAGCTGCTAGCGGGGGCGCAGATACGCAGTATGTT. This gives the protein CASSEAASGGADTQYV.

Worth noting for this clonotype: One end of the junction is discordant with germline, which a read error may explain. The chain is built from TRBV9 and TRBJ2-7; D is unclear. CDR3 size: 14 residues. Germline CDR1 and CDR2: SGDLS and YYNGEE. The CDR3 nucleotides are TGCGCCAGCAGCCAAGACCTGTTCGGCGCCGAGTATGACTTC. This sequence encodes CASSQDLFGAEYDF.

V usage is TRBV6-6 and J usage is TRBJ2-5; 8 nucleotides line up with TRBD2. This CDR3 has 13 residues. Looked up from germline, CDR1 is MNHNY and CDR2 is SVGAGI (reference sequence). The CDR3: CGTGSRGAETQYF. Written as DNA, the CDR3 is TGTGGCACAGGGTCGCGGGGGGCGGAGACCCAGTACTTC.

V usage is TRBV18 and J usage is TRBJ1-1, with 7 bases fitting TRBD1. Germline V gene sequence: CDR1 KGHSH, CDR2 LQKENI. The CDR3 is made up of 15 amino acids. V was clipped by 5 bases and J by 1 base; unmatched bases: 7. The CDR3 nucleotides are TGTGCCAGCTCATCTCGACAGGGAACGAACACTGAAGCTTTCTTT. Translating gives CASSSRQGTNTEAFF.

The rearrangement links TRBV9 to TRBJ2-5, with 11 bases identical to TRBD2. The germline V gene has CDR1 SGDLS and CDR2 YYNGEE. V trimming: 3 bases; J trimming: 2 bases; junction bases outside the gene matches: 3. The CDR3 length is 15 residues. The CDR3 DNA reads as TGTGCCAGCAGCGGAGGACTAGCGGGTCAAGAGACCCAGTACTTC. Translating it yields CASSGGLAGQETQYF.